One TCR beta chain is described in this entry. This record belongs to a study of early stage breast cancer tumors. V was clipped by 7 bases and J by 5 bases, with 20 bases between them. CDR1 MNHNY and CDR2 SVGAGI come from the germline V gene (reference sequence). The CDR3 consists of 15 residues. The table came from immunoSEQ multiplex PCR; TCRdb's copy has only in-frame clones and leaves some out. The sample shows about 15,000 clones, around 85% of them seen only once. This chain uses TRBV6-6 with TRBJ2-5, with D tentatively TRBD1 or TRBD2 (5 bases each). The sequencing input was normal breast tissue next to the tumor. The receptor was isolated from a person aged 30-39 years with breast cancer. CDR3 DNA sequence: TGTGCCAGCACCTCCTTGGGGGTCGGTTGGGAGACCCAGTACTTC. This translates into CASTSLGVGWETQYF.